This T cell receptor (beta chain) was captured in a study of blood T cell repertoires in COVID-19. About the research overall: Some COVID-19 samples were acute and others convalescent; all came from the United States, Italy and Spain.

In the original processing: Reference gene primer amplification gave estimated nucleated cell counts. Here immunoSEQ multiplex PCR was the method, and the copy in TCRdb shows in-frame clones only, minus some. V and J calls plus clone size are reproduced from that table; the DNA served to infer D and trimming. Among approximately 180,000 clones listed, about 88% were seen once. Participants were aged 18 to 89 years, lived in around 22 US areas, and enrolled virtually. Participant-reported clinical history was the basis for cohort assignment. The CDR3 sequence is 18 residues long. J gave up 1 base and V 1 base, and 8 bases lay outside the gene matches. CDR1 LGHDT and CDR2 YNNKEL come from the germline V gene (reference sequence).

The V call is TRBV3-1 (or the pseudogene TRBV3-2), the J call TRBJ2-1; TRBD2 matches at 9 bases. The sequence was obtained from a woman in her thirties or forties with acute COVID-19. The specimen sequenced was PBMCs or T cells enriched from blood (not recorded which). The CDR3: CASSQGAGGPGSYNEQFF. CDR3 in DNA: TGTGCCAGCAGCCAAGGGGCGGGAGGGCCAGGGTCCTACAATGAGCAGTTCTTC.